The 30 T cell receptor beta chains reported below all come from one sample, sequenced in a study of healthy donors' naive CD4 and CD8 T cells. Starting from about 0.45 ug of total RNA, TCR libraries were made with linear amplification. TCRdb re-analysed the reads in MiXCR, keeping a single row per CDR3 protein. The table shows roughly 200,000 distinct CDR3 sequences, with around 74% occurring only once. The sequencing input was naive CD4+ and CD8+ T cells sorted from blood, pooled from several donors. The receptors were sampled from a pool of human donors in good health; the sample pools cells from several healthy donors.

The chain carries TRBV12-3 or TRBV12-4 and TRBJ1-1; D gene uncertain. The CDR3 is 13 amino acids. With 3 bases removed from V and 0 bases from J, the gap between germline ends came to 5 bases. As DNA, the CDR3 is TGTGCCAGCAGTTTTGCTGTGAACACTGAAGCTTTCTTT. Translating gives CASSFAVNTEAFF.

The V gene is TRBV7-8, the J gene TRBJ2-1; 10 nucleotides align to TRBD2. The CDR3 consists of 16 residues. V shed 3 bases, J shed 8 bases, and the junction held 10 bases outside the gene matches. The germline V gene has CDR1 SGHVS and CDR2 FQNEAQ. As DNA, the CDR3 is TGTGCCAGCAGCTTTGGGGTCAGCGGGAGGGAGGATGAGCAGTTCTTC. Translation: CASSFGVSGREDEQFF.

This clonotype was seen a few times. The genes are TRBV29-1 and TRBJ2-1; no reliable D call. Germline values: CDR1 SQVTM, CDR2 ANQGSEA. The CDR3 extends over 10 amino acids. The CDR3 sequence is CSGYYNEQFF. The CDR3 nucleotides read TGCAGTGGCTACTACAATGAGCAGTTCTTC.

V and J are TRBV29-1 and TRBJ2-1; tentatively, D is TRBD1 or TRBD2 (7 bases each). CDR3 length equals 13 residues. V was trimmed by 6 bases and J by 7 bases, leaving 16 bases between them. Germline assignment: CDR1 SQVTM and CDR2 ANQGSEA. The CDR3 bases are TGCAGCGTGGTGACAGGGAGGGAAAATGAGCAGTTCTTC. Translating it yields CSVVTGRENEQFF.

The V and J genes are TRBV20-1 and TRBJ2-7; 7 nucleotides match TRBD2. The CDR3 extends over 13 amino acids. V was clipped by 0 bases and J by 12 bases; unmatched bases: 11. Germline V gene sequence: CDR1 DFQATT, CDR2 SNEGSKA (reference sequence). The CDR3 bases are TGCAGTGCTAGAGATTGGGCGGGAGATGTTCTGTACTTC. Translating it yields CSARDWAGDVLYF.

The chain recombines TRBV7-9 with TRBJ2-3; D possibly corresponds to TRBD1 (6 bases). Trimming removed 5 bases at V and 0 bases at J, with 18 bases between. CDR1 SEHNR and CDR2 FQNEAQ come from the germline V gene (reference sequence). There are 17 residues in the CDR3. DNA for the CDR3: TGTGCCAGCAGCCCGCCACAGGGTTTAATTAGCACAGATACGCAGTATTTT. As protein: CASSPPQGLISTDTQYF.

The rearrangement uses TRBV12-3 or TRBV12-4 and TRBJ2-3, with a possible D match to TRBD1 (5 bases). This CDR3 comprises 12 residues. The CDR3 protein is CASGDSRGTQYF. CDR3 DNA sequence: TGTGCTAGTGGGGATTCAAGGGGTACGCAGTATTTT.

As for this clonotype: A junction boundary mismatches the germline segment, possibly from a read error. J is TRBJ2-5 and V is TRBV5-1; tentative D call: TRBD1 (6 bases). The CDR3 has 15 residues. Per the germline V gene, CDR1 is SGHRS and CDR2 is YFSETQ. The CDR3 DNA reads TGTGCCAGCAGCTCCAAGACAGGACCAGGGGAGACCCAGTACTTC. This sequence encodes CASSSKTGPGETQYF.

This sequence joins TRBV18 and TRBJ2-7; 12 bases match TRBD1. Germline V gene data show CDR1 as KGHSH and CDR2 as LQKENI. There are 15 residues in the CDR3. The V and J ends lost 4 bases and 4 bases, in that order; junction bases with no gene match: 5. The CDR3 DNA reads TGTGCCAGCTCACAGCCGGGACAGGGGGCTTACGAGCAGTACTTC. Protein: CASSQPGQGAYEQYF.

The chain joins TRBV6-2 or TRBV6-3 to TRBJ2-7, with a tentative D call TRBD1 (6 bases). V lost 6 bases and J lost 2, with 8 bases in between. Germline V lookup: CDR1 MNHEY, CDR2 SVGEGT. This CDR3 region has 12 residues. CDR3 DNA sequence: TGTGCCAGCAGGGGACAAACCTACGAGCAGTACTTC. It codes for CASRGQTYEQYF.

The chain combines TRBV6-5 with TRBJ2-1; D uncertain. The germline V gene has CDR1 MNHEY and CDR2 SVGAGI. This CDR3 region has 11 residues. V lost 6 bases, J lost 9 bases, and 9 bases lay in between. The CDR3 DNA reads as TGTGCCAGCAGAGGCGGCGGTGAGCAGTTCTTC. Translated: CASRGGGEQFF.

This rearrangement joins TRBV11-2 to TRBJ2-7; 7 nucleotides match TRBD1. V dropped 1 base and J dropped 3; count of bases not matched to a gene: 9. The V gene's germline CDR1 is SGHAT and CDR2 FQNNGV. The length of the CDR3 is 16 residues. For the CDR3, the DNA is TGTGCCAGCAGCTTAGGACGTGGGACAGCAGACTACGAGCAGTACTTC. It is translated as CASSLGRGTADYEQYF.

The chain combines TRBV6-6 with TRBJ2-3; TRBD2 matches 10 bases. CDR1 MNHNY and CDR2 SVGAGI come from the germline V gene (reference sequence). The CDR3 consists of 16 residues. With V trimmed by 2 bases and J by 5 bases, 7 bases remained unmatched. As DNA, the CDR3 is TGTGCCAGCAGTTACAGGGCTAGCGGGGGCGGAGATACGCAGTATTTT. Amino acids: CASSYRASGGGDTQYF.

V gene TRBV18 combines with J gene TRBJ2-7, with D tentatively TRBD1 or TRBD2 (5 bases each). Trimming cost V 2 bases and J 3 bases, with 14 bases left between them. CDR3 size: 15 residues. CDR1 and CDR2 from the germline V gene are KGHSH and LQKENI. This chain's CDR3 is CASSPGTGPVYEQYF. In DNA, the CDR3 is TGTGCCAGCTCACCAGGGACGGGACCGGTCTACGAGCAGTACTTC.

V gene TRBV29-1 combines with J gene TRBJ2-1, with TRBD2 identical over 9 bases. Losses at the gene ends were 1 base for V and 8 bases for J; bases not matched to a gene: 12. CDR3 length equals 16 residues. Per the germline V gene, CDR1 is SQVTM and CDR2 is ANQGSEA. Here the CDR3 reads CSVEARGAGGKDEQFF. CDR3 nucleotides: TGCAGCGTTGAAGCGAGGGGGGCGGGAGGGAAGGATGAGCAGTTCTTC.

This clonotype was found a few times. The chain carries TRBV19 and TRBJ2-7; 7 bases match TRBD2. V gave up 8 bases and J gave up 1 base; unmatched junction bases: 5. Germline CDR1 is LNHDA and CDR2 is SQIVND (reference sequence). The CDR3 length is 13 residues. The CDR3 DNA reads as TGTGCCAGTGGCACGGGGGGATCCTACGAGCAGTACTTC. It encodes CASGTGGSYEQYF.

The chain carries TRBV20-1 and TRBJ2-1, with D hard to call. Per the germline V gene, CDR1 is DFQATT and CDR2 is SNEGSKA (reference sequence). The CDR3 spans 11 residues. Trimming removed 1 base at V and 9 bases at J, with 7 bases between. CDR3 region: CSARAGTEQFF. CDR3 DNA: TGCAGTGCTAGAGCCGGAACTGAGCAGTTCTTC.

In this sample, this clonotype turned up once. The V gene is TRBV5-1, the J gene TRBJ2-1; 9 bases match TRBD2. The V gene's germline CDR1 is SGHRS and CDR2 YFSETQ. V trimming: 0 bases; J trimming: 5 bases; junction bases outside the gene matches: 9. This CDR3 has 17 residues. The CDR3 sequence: CASSLVGSGSGNNEQFF. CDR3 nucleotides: TGCGCCAGCAGCTTGGTAGGTAGCGGGAGCGGAAACAATGAGCAGTTCTTC.

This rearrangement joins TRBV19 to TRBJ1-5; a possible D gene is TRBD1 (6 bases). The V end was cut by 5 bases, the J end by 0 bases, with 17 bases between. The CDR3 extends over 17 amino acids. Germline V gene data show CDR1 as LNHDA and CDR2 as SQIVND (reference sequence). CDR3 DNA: TGTGCCAGTAGTCCCCGACAGGTTACCCCTAGCAATCAGCCCCAGCATTTT. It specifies CASSPRQVTPSNQPQHF.

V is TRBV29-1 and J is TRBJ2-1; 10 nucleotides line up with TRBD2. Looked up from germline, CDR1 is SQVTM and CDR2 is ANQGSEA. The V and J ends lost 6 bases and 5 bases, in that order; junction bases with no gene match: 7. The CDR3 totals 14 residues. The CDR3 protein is CSVALAGADNEQFF. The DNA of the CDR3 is TGCAGCGTCGCCCTAGCGGGAGCCGACAATGAGCAGTTCTTC.

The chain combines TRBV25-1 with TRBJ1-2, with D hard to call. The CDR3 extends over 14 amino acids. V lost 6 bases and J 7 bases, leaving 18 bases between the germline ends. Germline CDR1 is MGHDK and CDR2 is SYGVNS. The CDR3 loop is CASSLSSGKGGYTF. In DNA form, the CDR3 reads TGTGCCAGCAGCCTGTCCTCGGGGAAAGGTGGCTACACCTTC.

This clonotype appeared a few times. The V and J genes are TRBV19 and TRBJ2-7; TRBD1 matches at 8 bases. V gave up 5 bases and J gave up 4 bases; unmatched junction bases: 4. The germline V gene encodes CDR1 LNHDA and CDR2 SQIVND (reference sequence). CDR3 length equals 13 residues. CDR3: CASSPWTGYEQYF. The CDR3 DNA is TGTGCCAGTAGTCCTTGGACAGGGTACGAGCAGTACTTC.

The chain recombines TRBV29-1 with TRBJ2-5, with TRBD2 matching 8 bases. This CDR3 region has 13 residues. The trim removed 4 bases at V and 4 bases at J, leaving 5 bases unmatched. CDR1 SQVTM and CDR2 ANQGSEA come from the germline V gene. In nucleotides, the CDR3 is TGCAGCGTTGTTTGGCTAGCGGGAGAGACCCAGTACTTC. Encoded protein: CSVVWLAGETQYF.

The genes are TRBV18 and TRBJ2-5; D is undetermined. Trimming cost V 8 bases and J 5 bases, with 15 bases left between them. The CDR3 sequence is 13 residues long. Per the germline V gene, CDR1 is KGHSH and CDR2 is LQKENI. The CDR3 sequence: CASNMAVVETQYF. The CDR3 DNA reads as TGTGCCAGCAACATGGCGGTAGTGGAGACCCAGTACTTC.

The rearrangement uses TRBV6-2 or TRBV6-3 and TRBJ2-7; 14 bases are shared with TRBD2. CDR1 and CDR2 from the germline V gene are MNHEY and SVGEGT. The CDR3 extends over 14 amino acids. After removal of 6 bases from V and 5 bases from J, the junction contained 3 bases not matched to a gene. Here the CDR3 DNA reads TGTGCCAGCAGGACTAGCGGGAGGGCCCACGAGCAGTACTTC. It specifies CASRTSGRAHEQYF.

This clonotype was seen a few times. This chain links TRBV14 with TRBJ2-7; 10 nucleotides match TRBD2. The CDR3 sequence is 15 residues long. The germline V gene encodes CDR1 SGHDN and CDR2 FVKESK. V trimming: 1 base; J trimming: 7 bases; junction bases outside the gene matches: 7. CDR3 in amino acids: CASSQVSIAGGEQYF. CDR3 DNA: TGTGCCAGCAGCCAAGTCTCTATAGCGGGAGGAGAGCAGTACTTC.

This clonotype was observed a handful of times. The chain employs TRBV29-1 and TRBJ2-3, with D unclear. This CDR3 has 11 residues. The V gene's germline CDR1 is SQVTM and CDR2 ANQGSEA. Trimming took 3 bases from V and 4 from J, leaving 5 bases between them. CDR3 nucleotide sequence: TGCAGCGTTGAGGGTTCAGATACGCAGTATTTT. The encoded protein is CSVEGSDTQYF.

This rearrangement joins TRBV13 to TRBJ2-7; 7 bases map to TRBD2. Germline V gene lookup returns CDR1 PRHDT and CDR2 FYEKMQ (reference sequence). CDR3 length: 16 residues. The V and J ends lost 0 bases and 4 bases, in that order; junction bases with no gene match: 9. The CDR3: CASSLGVLAAVYEQYF. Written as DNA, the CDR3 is TGTGCCAGCAGCTTAGGGGTCCTAGCGGCGGTATACGAGCAGTACTTC.

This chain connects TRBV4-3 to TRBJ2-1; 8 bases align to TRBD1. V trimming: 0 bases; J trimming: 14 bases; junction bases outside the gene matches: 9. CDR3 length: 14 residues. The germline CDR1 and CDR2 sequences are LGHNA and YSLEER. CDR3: CASSQDSGDRGKFF. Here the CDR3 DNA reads TGCGCCAGCAGCCAAGACTCGGGCGACAGGGGAAAGTTCTTC.

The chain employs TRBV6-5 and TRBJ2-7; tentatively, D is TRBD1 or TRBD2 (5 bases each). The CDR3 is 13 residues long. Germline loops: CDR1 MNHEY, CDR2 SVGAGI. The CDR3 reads CASSYKVEGPTSV. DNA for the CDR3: TGTGCCAGCAGTTACAAGGTTGAGGGGCCAACCAGCGTC.